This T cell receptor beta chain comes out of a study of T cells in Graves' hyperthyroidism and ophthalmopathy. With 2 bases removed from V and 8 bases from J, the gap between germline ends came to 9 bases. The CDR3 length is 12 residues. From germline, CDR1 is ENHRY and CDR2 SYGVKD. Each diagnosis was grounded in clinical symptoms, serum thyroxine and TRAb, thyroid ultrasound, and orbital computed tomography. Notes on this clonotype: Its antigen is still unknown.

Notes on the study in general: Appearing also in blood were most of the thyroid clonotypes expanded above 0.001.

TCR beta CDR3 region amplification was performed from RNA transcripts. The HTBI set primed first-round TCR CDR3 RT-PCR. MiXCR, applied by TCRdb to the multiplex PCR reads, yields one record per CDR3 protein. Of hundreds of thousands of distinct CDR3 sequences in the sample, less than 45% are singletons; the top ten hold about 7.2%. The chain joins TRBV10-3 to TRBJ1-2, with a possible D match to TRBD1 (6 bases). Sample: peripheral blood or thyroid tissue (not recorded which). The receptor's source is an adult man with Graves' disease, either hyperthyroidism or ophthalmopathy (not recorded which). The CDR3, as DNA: TGTGCCATCAGTGAGACAGGACAGGGCTACACCTTC. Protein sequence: CAISETGQGYTF.